The 27 T cell receptor beta chains given below trace back to one sample, sequenced in a study of CD8 T cells in Susac syndrome. RNA was extracted with the RNeasy kit, and a quantity of about 0.5 to 1 ug was reverse transcribed using random hexamers. TCRdb independently ran MiXCR on the immunoSEQ multiplex PCR reads; one entry per CDR3 protein. The sample has around 130,000 distinct CDR3 sequences; roughly 95% are singletons. Sample: CD4+ T cells from PBMCs. These receptors were collected from a human donor with Susac syndrome.

This clonotype was detected once. This chain joins TRBV6-5 and TRBJ1-5, with D unresolved. Germline loops: CDR1 MNHEY, CDR2 SVGAGI. The CDR3 has 13 amino acids. V was cut by 0 bases and J by 4 bases, with 4 bases left in between. In DNA form, the CDR3 reads TGTGCCAGCAGTTACTCGGTAAATCAGCCCCAGCATTTT. The encoded protein is CASSYSVNQPQHF.

This clonotype was picked up one time. The chain carries TRBV28 and TRBJ2-7; possibly TRBD2 for D (6 bases). The CDR3 has 15 amino acids. Trimming took off 6 bases at V and 4 bases at J, with 19 bases between the two ends. Germline V lookup: CDR1 MDHEN, CDR2 SYDVKM. The CDR3 sequence is CASRSYGGKAYEQYF. The CDR3 nucleotides are TGTGCCAGCAGGTCGTACGGCGGGAAGGCTTACGAGCAGTACTTC.

The chain is built from TRBV28 and TRBJ2-7, with 9 bases lining up with TRBD1. The CDR3 loop spans 15 amino acids. Trimming at V came to 2 bases and at J to 5 bases, leaving 7 bases not matched to a gene. Germline values: CDR1 MDHEN, CDR2 SYDVKM. This chain's CDR3 is CASSLGDRDRNEQYF. The CDR3 bases are TGTGCCAGCAGTTTAGGGGACAGGGATCGAAACGAGCAGTACTTC.

V and J are TRBV20-1 and TRBJ2-1; no firm D call. Germline CDR1 reads DFQATT; CDR2 reads SNEGSKA (reference sequence). The CDR3 is 12 amino acids. V shed 5 bases and J shed 6 bases, with 11 bases lying between them. The chain's CDR3 is CSAPDQTNEQFF. CDR3 DNA: TGCAGTGCTCCGGACCAGACCAATGAGCAGTTCTTC.

Turning to this clonotype: An end of the junction does not agree with germline; a read error may underlie this. CDR3 bases: TGTGCCAGCAGGCGGACATCCTCCGAGCAGTACTTC. Protein: CASRRTSSEQYF. The chain combines TRBV6-5 with TRBJ2-7; a weak D match, TRBD1 (5 bases). The length of the CDR3 is 12 residues. Germline CDR1 reads MNHEY; CDR2 reads SVGAGI.

This chain links TRBV6-2 or TRBV6-3 with TRBJ2-7; 13 bases are a match to TRBD2. The CDR3 extends over 16 amino acids. After removal of 2 bases from V and 2 bases from J, the junction contained 3 bases not matched to a gene. The germline V gene encodes CDR1 MNHEY and CDR2 SVGEGT. In DNA, the CDR3 is TGTGCCAGCAGTTACGGGACTAGCGGGGAAGCCTACGAGCAGTACTTC. Translated: CASSYGTSGEAYEQYF.

This sequence joins TRBV18 and TRBJ2-7; no reliable D call. The ends were cut back, 6 bases at V and 5 bases at J, with 8 bases in the middle. The CDR3 spans 11 residues. The germline V gene encodes CDR1 KGHSH and CDR2 LQKENI. The CDR3 nucleotides are TGTGCCAGCTCCCAGAGCCACGAGCAGTACTTC. It codes for CASSQSHEQYF. The full variable domain, completed using reference TRBV18 and TRBJ2-7, is NAGVMQNPRHLVRRRGQEARLRCSPMKGHSHVYWYRQLPEEGLKFMVYLQKENIIDESGMPKERFSAEFPKEGPSILRIQQVVRGDSAAYFCASSQSHEQYFGPGTRLTVT.

The rearrangement uses TRBV5-1 and TRBJ2-1; possible D gene TRBD2, 6 bases. There are 13 residues in the CDR3. Germline V gives CDR1 SGHRS, CDR2 YFSETQ. V shed 4 bases and J shed 7 bases, with 12 bases lying between them. This chain's CDR3 is CASSGRLVNEQFF. CDR3 sequence (DNA): TGCGCCAGCAGCGGGAGACTAGTTAATGAGCAGTTCTTC.

The chain recombines TRBV29-1 with TRBJ1-1, with D tentatively TRBD1 (5 bases). Germline values: CDR1 SQVTM, CDR2 ANQGSEA. The CDR3 has 11 residues. Trimming shortened V by 4 bases and J by 4 bases, and 7 bases separated the two germline ends. CDR3 residues: CSVAGLTEAFF. The DNA for the CDR3 is TGCAGCGTTGCGGGGCTCACTGAAGCTTTCTTT.

The chain combines TRBV5-1 with TRBJ2-7; TRBD2 is a possible D gene (5 bases). The CDR3 spans 13 residues. Trimming took 4 bases from V and 3 from J, leaving 11 bases between them. Per germline, CDR1 SGHRS and CDR2 YFSETQ. CDR3 loop: CASSGGAFYEQYF. The DNA of the CDR3 is TGCGCCAGCAGCGGAGGAGCCTTCTACGAGCAGTACTTC. Combining the CDR3 with reference TRBV5-1 and TRBJ2-7 gives the whole variable domain KAGVTQTPRYLIKTRGQQVTLSCSPISGHRSVSWYQQTPGQGLQFLFEYFSETQRNKGNFPGRFSGRQFSNSRSEMNVSTLELGDSALYLCASSGGAFYEQYFGPGTRLTVT.

This chain uses TRBV12-3 or TRBV12-4 with TRBJ1-5, with D unclear. V was cut by 3 bases and J by 1 base, with 4 bases left in between. CDR3 size: 13 residues. CDR3 in amino acids: CASSFDSNQPQHF. The CDR3 region has the DNA TGTGCCAGCAGTTTTGACAGCAATCAGCCCCAGCATTTT.

The rearrangement links TRBV4-2 to TRBJ2-1; TRBD2 aligns across 7 bases. There are 15 residues in the CDR3. The germline CDR1 and CDR2 sequences are LGHNA and YNFKEQ. V was pared by 0 bases and J by 2 bases, with 1 base of the junction left unmatched. The CDR3 bases are TGTGCCAGCAGCCAAGAGCGGGAGCCCTACAATGAGCAGTTCTTC. This encodes CASSQEREPYNEQFF.

V usage is TRBV6-6 and J usage is TRBJ1-1, with D possibly being TRBD1 (5 bases). V was pared by 4 bases and J by 5 bases, with 14 bases between. The CDR3 is 14 amino acids. Germline CDR1 is MNHNY and CDR2 is SVGAGI (reference sequence). The CDR3 reads CASSWQGLGTEAFF. CDR3 nucleotide sequence: TGTGCCAGCAGTTGGCAGGGCTTAGGAACTGAAGCTTTCTTT.

The chain combines TRBV5-1 with TRBJ2-2; D uncertain. The germline CDR1 and CDR2 sequences are SGHRS and YFSETQ. This CDR3 is 13 amino acids long. Between the trimmed V and J ends, which lost 0 bases and 4 bases, there was a span of 4 bases. CDR3 DNA sequence: TGCGCCAGCAGCTTGGAACGCACCGGGGAGCTGTTTTTT. It yields the protein CASSLERTGELFF.

This sequence joins TRBV6-5 and TRBJ1-5; D gene unclear. The CDR3 runs 15 residues. CDR1 and CDR2 (germline): MNHEY, SVGAGI. V lost 5 bases, J lost 4 bases, and 15 bases lay in between. Here the CDR3 reads CASSPAGLGNQPQHF. CDR3 nucleotides: TGTGCCAGCAGTCCGGCAGGATTGGGGAATCAGCCCCAGCATTTT.

The chain joins TRBV6-5 to TRBJ2-5; TRBD1 is a possible D gene (5 bases). The CDR3 loop spans 13 amino acids. The V end lost 8 bases, the J end lost 5 bases, and 15 bases lay between the germline ends. The germline gives CDR1 MNHEY, CDR2 SVGAGI. This chain's CDR3 is CASSRDVGETQYF. In nucleotides, the CDR3 is TGTGCCAGCTCCAGGGATGTAGGCGAGACCCAGTACTTC.

The gene calls are TRBV30 and TRBJ2-7, with TRBD1 as a possible D gene (5 bases). V was pared by 7 bases and J by 2 bases, with 12 bases between. The CDR3 contains 12 residues. The germline V gene encodes CDR1 GTSNPN and CDR2 SVGIG (reference sequence). CDR3 sequence: CAFSQGPYEQYF. In DNA, the CDR3 is TGTGCCTTCTCTCAGGGCCCCTACGAGCAGTACTTC.

The chain couples TRBV30 to TRBJ1-5, with D possibly being TRBD1 (6 bases). Germline CDR1 is GTSNPN and CDR2 is SVGIG (reference sequence). V shed 2 bases and J shed 3 bases, with 11 bases lying between them. CDR3 length: 14 amino acids. The CDR3 nucleotides are TGTGCCTGGAGTTCCGGACAGCCCAATCAGCCCCAGCATTTT. Protein product: CAWSSGQPNQPQHF. The full variable domain, rest sourced from reference TRBV30 and TRBJ1-5, is SQTIHQWPATLVQPVGSPLSLECTVEGTSNPNLYWYRQAAGRGLQLLFYSVGIGQISSEVPQNLSASRPQDRQFILSSKKLLLSDSGFYLCAWSSGQPNQPQHFGDGTRLSIL.

The V call is TRBV20-1, the J call TRBJ1-1; TRBD1 matches 7 bases. Germline V gene sequence: CDR1 DFQATT, CDR2 SNEGSKA (reference sequence). The length of the CDR3 is 14 residues. With 1 base clipped from V and 1 base from J, the junction kept 3 bases outside the gene matches. CDR3 sequence (DNA): TGCAGTGCTAGAGTCGGGACAGAGAACACTGAAGCTTTCTTT. Protein: CSARVGTENTEAFF.

This chain links TRBV6-6 with TRBJ2-7; D is perhaps TRBD2 (6 bases). The CDR3 loop spans 15 amino acids. Trimming took off 6 bases at V and 0 bases at J, with 15 bases between the two ends. Germline values: CDR1 MNHNY, CDR2 SVGAGI (reference sequence). CDR3 sequence: CASSPPASDSYEQYF. CDR3 coding DNA: TGTGCCAGCAGCCCCCCGGCTAGCGACTCCTACGAGCAGTACTTC.

The rearrangement uses TRBV21-1 and TRBJ2-7; the D call of TRBD1 is as the table states it, not checked on the DNA. TRBV21-1 is recorded as a pseudogene. This CDR3 has 18 amino acids. The CDR3 here is CASSKDSFHRDRAYEQYF. The CDR3 coding sequence is TGTGCCAGCAGCAAAGACTCGTTTCACCGGGACAGGGCCTACGAGCAGTACTTC.

This clonotype appeared once. This chain joins TRBV29-1 and TRBJ2-1; the D call may be TRBD1 or TRBD2 (5 bases each). V lost 6 bases, J lost 4 bases, and 16 bases lay in between. The CDR3 is 14 amino acids. Per germline, CDR1 SQVTM and CDR2 ANQGSEA. CDR3 protein: CSVDQWGTYNEQFF. The DNA for the CDR3 is TGCAGCGTGGACCAGTGGGGGACGTACAATGAGCAGTTCTTC.

This chain uses TRBV12-3 or TRBV12-4 with TRBJ2-1; D is undetermined. The CDR3 totals 15 residues. V was pared by 5 bases and J by 0 bases, with 11 bases between. The CDR3 bases are TGTGCCAGCAGTGGGCGGCCGGTCTCCTACAATGAGCAGTTCTTC. This translates into CASSGRPVSYNEQFF.

The gene calls are TRBV12-3 or TRBV12-4 and TRBJ2-1; 13 positions agree with TRBD2. The J segment lost 0 bases and the V segment lost 4 bases, leaving 9 bases of the junction unmatched. CDR3 length: 19 amino acids. The CDR3 coding sequence is TGTGCCAGCAGTTCTGGGACTAGCGGGAATCTAGGCTCCTACAATGAGCAGTTCTTC. This translates into CASSSGTSGNLGSYNEQFF.

The chain joins TRBV6-2 or TRBV6-3 to TRBJ2-1, with no clear D. CDR1 and CDR2 from the germline V gene are MNHEY and SVGEGT. The V gene lost 5 bases and the J gene lost 6 bases, with 20 bases spanning the gap. CDR3 length equals 16 residues. CDR3 bases: TGTGCCAGCAGTCGCGTAAGAGGTGTTGCCGCCAATGAGCAGTTCTTC. It specifies CASSRVRGVAANEQFF.

The chain uses TRBV7-2 and TRBJ1-2; D possibly corresponds to TRBD1 (5 bases). This CDR3 contains 14 residues. From germline, CDR1 is SGHTA and CDR2 FQGNSA. Trimming left V 2 bases short and J 4 bases short, with 11 bases between. CDR3 sequence reads: CASSLRGQAYGYTF. In DNA form, the CDR3 reads TGTGCCAGCAGCTTAAGGGGCCAGGCCTATGGCTACACCTTC.

The J gene is TRBJ2-2, the V gene TRBV20-1, with unresolved D. Trimming removed 2 bases at V and 0 bases at J, with 7 bases between. CDR1 and CDR2 from the germline V gene are DFQATT and SNEGSKA (reference sequence). This CDR3 is 14 amino acids long. In DNA, the CDR3 is TGCAGTGCTAGACGCGACACGAACACCGGGGAGCTGTTTTTT. It is translated as CSARRDTNTGELFF.